A single sample gave rise to the 27 T cell receptor beta chains below, sequenced in a study of shared clonotypes between healthy human individuals. Only in-frame clones appear in the TCRdb table, and some are missing; sequencing was by immunoSEQ multiplex PCR. The sample holds 2.3 million or so clones; just over 90% are singletons and the top ten take 0.39%. The specimen sequenced was naive CD4+ T cells from PBMCs. Stated subset: CD45RA+ positively selected. These receptors all stem from a man aged 18 to 35 in good health. Some clones in this sample may be carry-over from other donors' samples.

This clone was observed once. This chain joins TRBV7-9 and TRBJ1-4; TRBD1 might be the D (5 bases). The germline CDR1 and CDR2 sequences are SEHNR and FQNEAQ (reference sequence). Trimming stripped 7 bases from V and 3 bases from J, with 9 bases between. The length of the CDR3 is 13 residues. CDR3 amino acids: CASTAGANEKLFF. The CDR3 DNA sequence: TGTGCCAGCACTGCGGGGGCTAATGAAAAACTGTTTTTT.

The V and J genes are TRBV9 and TRBJ1-3; D ambiguous. V gave up 5 bases and J gave up 0 bases, with 18 bases separating them. The CDR3 runs 17 residues. Germline CDR1 is SGDLS and CDR2 is YYNGEE. The CDR3: CASSGMERDRSGNTIYF. CDR3 nucleotide sequence: TGTGCCAGCAGTGGGATGGAGCGGGATCGCTCTGGAAACACCATATATTTT. The whole variable domain, remainder taken from reference TRBV9 and TRBJ1-3, is DSGVTQTPKHLITATGQRVTLRCSPRSGDLSVYWYQQSLDQGLQFLIQYYNGEERAKGNILERFSAQQFPDLHSELNLSSLELGDSALYFCASSGMERDRSGNTIYFGEGSWLTVV.

Comment on this clone: Different DNA sequences within this sample yield the same CDR3. V and J are TRBV30 and TRBJ1-4, with D hard to call. V was cut by 0 bases and J by 7 bases, with 3 bases left in between. CDR1 GTSNPN and CDR2 SVGIG come from the germline V gene (reference sequence). The CDR3 extends over 11 amino acids. The CDR3 sequence is CAWSVREKLFF. DNA for the CDR3: TGTGCCTGGAGTGTCCGTGAAAAACTGTTTTTT.

The chain couples TRBV5-6 to TRBJ2-5; 9 nucleotides match TRBD1. The CDR3 has 16 amino acids. In germline, CDR1 is SGHDT, CDR2 YYEEEE. The ends lost 0 bases at V and 5 bases at J; junction bases unmatched: 8. The CDR3 protein is CASSLDLGQGWETQYF. DNA of the CDR3: TGTGCCAGCAGCTTGGATCTGGGACAGGGTTGGGAGACCCAGTACTTC.

The V gene is TRBV7-3, the J gene TRBJ1-2; D is possibly TRBD1 (6 bases). The CDR3 is 13 amino acids. Germline V gives CDR1 SGHTA, CDR2 FQGTGA. Between the trimmed V and J ends, which lost 7 bases and 4 bases, there was a span of 13 bases. The CDR3 is CASTEGGTYGYTF. CDR3 DNA sequence: TGTGCCAGCACCGAGGGGGGGACCTATGGCTACACCTTC.

V gene TRBV2 combines with J gene TRBJ2-5, with 8 positions matching TRBD1. Losses at the gene ends were 6 bases for V and 4 bases for J; bases not matched to a gene: 13. The CDR3 sequence is 16 residues long. Germline assignment: CDR1 SNHLY and CDR2 FYNNEI. CDR3 DNA sequence: TGTGCCAGCAGCGTCAGGGGGCTTTTCGCGGCAGAGACCCAGTACTTC. Translation gives CASSVRGLFAAETQYF.

The genes are TRBV6-1 and TRBJ1-1; TRBD1 matches 10 bases. V shed 3 bases and J 4 bases; nucleotides not matched to a gene: 5. Germline loops: CDR1 MNHNS, CDR2 SASEGT. This CDR3 contains 15 residues. This chain's CDR3 is CASSDRTGGSTEAFF. The CDR3 bases are TGTGCCAGCAGTGATAGGACAGGGGGTTCCACTGAAGCTTTCTTT.

The chain is built from TRBV19 and TRBJ2-3; D is perhaps TRBD1 (5 bases). The V and J ends lost 4 bases and 5 bases respectively, with 13 bases between them. Germline CDR1 LNHDA, CDR2 SQIVND (reference sequence). CDR3 length equals 14 residues. The CDR3 coding sequence is TGTGCCAGTAGTAACCCGGGCCAGGGAGATACGCAGTATTTT. Residues: CASSNPGQGDTQYF.

The gene calls are TRBV27 and TRBJ2-7; D call uncertain. Looked up from germline, CDR1 is MNHEY and CDR2 is SMNVEV (reference sequence). V lost 1 base, J lost 4 bases, and 14 bases lay in between. The CDR3 runs to 15 residues. This CDR3 reads CASSLFSTDVYEQYF. CDR3 DNA sequence: TGTGCCAGCAGTTTATTTTCGACGGACGTATACGAGCAGTACTTC.

V gene TRBV28 combines with J gene TRBJ2-3; D perhaps matches TRBD1 (5 bases). Germline loops: CDR1 MDHEN, CDR2 SYDVKM. The length of the CDR3 is 14 residues. The V end lost 2 bases, the J end lost 6 bases, and 12 bases lay between the germline ends. CDR3 bases: TGTGCCAGCAGTTTAGCAGGGAAATTGGATACGCAGTATTTT. This encodes CASSLAGKLDTQYF. Variable domain in full (rest from reference TRBV28 and TRBJ2-3): DVKVTQSSRYLVKRTGEKVFLECVQDMDHENMFWYRQDPGLGLRLIYFSYDVKMKEKGDIPEGYSVSREKKERFSLILESASTNQTSMYLCASSLAGKLDTQYFGPGTRLTVL.

The chain employs TRBV7-3 and TRBJ2-3, with D possibly being TRBD1 or TRBD2 (5 bases each). Germline CDR1 SGHTA, CDR2 FQGTGA. This CDR3 has 18 amino acids. Trimming removed 0 bases from V and 0 bases from J, with 16 bases in between. Here the CDR3 DNA reads TGTGCCAGCAGCTTAACATACGCCGGGACCGCGAGCACAGATACGCAGTATTTT. It is translated as CASSLTYAGTASTDTQYF.

The chain carries TRBV4-2 and TRBJ1-5; D is perhaps TRBD1 (5 bases). V was clipped by 0 bases and J by 1 base, with 13 bases between them. The CDR3 has 17 residues. Germline assignment: CDR1 LGHNA and CDR2 YNFKEQ. The CDR3 region has the DNA TGTGCCAGCAGCCAAGAAGGGTGGGGCTTGAGCAATCAGCCCCAGCATTTT. Residues: CASSQEGWGLSNQPQHF.

V is TRBV30 and J is TRBJ2-5, with D unclear. V shed 3 bases and J shed 2 bases, with 7 bases lying between them. This CDR3 region has 12 residues. The germline V gene has CDR1 GTSNPN and CDR2 SVGIG (reference sequence). The CDR3: CAWSLQQETQYF. As DNA, the CDR3 is TGTGCCTGGAGCCTACAGCAAGAGACCCAGTACTTC.

The chain carries TRBV20-1 and TRBJ1-1; TRBD1 matches at 7 bases. The CDR3 contains 11 residues. Germline V gene lookup returns CDR1 DFQATT and CDR2 SNEGSKA (reference sequence). Losses at the gene ends were 1 base for V and 9 bases for J; bases not matched to a gene: 2. The CDR3 DNA reads TGCAGTGCTAGAGGGGACAGCAAAGCTTTCTTT. Translating it yields CSARGDSKAFF.

This chain uses TRBV5-4 with TRBJ1-4, with D unresolved. V shed 4 bases and J shed 4 bases, with 14 bases lying between them. Germline V gene sequence: CDR1 SGHNT, CDR2 YYREEE (reference sequence). CDR3 length equals 15 residues. The CDR3 here is CASSQWSALNEKLFF. Here the CDR3 DNA reads TGTGCCAGCAGCCAATGGTCGGCGCTTAATGAAAAACTGTTTTTT.

V usage is TRBV7-2 and J usage is TRBJ1-1, with D possibly matching TRBD1 (5 bases). The ends were cut back, 2 bases at V and 7 bases at J, with 14 bases in the middle. In germline, CDR1 is SGHTA, CDR2 FQGNSA. This CDR3 has 14 residues. CDR3: CASSLIGVMGEAFF. The CDR3, as DNA: TGTGCCAGCAGCTTAATAGGGGTGATGGGTGAAGCTTTCTTT.

The V and J genes are TRBV27 and TRBJ1-1; D remains ambiguous. V was cut by 2 bases and J by 3 bases, with 13 bases left in between. From germline, CDR1 is MNHEY and CDR2 SMNVEV (reference sequence). This CDR3 region has 15 residues. The DNA of the CDR3 is TGTGCCAGCAGTTTAACGGTGAGGCCGGACACTGAAGCTTTCTTT. This codes for CASSLTVRPDTEAFF.

This sequence joins TRBV28 and TRBJ1-1; D possibly corresponds to TRBD1 (6 bases). CDR1 MDHEN and CDR2 SYDVKM come from the germline V gene. Trimming left V 5 bases short and J 4 bases short, with 17 bases between. CDR3 size: 15 residues. CDR3 in amino acids: CASSPQDRRSTEAFF. CDR3 DNA: TGTGCCAGCAGTCCCCAGGACAGAAGGAGCACTGAAGCTTTCTTT.

The rearrangement links TRBV18 to TRBJ2-4; 12 positions agree with TRBD1. The trim removed 2 bases at V and 6 bases at J, leaving 2 bases unmatched. CDR1 is KGHSH, CDR2 LQKENI, per germline. CDR3 length equals 15 residues. The CDR3 spells CASSPGTGGRNIQYF. The CDR3 nucleotides are TGTGCCAGCTCACCAGGGACAGGGGGCAGAAACATTCAGTACTTC.

The gene calls are TRBV6-5 and TRBJ1-1; tentative D call: TRBD1 (5 bases). CDR3 size: 15 residues. The V and J ends lost 6 bases and 5 bases respectively, with 19 bases between them. Germline V gene sequence: CDR1 MNHEY, CDR2 SVGAGI. The CDR3: CASRTGTGRVTEAFF. The DNA of the CDR3 is TGTGCCAGCAGAACCGGGACTGGGAGGGTGACTGAAGCTTTCTTT.

The V call is TRBV30, the J call TRBJ1-3; tentatively, D is TRBD1 (6 bases). V shed 1 base and J shed 0 bases, with 7 bases lying between them. The CDR3 is made up of 14 amino acids. The germline gives CDR1 GTSNPN, CDR2 SVGIG (reference sequence). The DNA of the CDR3 is TGTGCCTGGAGTGCAGGGGCCTCTGGAAACACCATATATTTT. Protein: CAWSAGASGNTIYF.

V and J are TRBV2 and TRBJ1-1, with a weak D call TRBD1 (6 bases). The germline V gene encodes CDR1 SNHLY and CDR2 FYNNEI. The ends were cut back, 7 bases at V and 0 bases at J, with 18 bases in the middle. The CDR3 runs 16 residues. CDR3 sequence: CASTDRLGSVNTEAFF. CDR3 nucleotide sequence: TGTGCCAGCACTGACAGGTTGGGGTCTGTGAACACTGAAGCTTTCTTT. Filled out from reference TRBV2 and TRBJ1-1, the complete variable domain reads EPEVTQTPSHQVTQMGQEVILRCVPISNHLYFYWYRQILGQKVEFLVSFYNNEISEKSEIFDDQFSVERPDGSNFTLKIRSTKLEDSAMYFCASTDRLGSVNTEAFFGQGTRLTVV.

This clone appeared once. The V and J genes are TRBV18 and TRBJ2-7; D is undetermined. V was shortened by 9 bases and J by 0 bases, with 21 bases between the two germline ends. The CDR3 totals 16 residues. CDR1 KGHSH and CDR2 LQKENI come from the germline V gene. CDR3 sequence reads: CARPAGQIFSSYEQYF. As DNA, the CDR3 is TGTGCCAGACCCGCTGGTCAGATCTTCTCCTCCTACGAGCAGTACTTC.

This chain connects TRBV28 to TRBJ1-3, with 10 bases lining up with TRBD1. CDR1 is MDHEN and CDR2 is SYDVKM in the germline V gene. The CDR3 runs to 18 residues. The V and J ends lost 5 bases and 0 bases, in that order; junction bases with no gene match: 10. CDR3 DNA sequence: TGTGCCAGCAGTCGAACCGGGACAGGGGACTTCTCTGGAAACACCATATATTTT. It specifies CASSRTGTGDFSGNTIYF.

The V and J genes are TRBV27 and TRBJ2-1, with 8 bases lining up with TRBD1. The CDR3 totals 19 residues. The germline V gene has CDR1 MNHEY and CDR2 SMNVEV (reference sequence). J gave up 0 bases and V 6 bases, and 16 bases lay outside the gene matches. DNA of the CDR3: TGTGCCAGCAGCTGGCGGGCAGGGGGCGCGCGGGCCTCCTACAATGAGCAGTTCTTC. This codes for CASSWRAGGARASYNEQFF.

The chain has TRBV7-3 and TRBJ2-5; D not certain. Per the germline V gene, CDR1 is SGHTA and CDR2 is FQGTGA. The CDR3 is made up of 16 amino acids. Trimming stripped 1 base from V and 0 bases from J, with 12 bases between. The chain's CDR3 is CASSLNLRAHQETQYF. Written as DNA, the CDR3 is TGTGCCAGCAGCTTAAATCTCCGGGCCCACCAAGAGACCCAGTACTTC.

V and J are TRBV28 and TRBJ2-7; D is ambiguous. The CDR3 covers 15 residues. CDR1 is MDHEN, CDR2 SYDVKM, per germline. Trimming stripped 2 bases from V and 0 bases from J, with 11 bases between. CDR3 amino acids: CASSLIGRTSYEQYF. CDR3 DNA: TGTGCCAGCAGTTTAATCGGACGCACCTCCTACGAGCAGTACTTC.